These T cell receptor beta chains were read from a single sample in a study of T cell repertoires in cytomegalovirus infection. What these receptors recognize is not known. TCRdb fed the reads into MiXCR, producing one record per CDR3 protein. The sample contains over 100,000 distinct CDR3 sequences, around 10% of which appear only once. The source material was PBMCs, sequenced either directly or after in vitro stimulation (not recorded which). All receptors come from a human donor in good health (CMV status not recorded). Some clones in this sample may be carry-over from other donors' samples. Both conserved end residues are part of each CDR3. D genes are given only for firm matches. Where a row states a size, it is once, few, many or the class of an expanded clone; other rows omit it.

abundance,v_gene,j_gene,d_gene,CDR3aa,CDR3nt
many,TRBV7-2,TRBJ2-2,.,CASSLAGENTGELFF,TGTGCCAGCAGCTTAGCGGGAGAAAACACCGGGGAGCTGTTTTTT
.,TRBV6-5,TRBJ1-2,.,CASSYAPGAGNYGYTF,TGTGCCAGCAGTTACGCCCCCGGGGCAGGGAACTATGGCTACACCTTC
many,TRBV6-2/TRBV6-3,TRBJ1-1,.,CASCMGGLLNTEAFF,TGTGCCAGCTGTATGGGGGGGTTGCTGAACACTGAAGCTTTCTTT
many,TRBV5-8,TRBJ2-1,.,CASSPGVASYNEQFF,TGTGCCAGCAGCCCGGGGGTAGCCTCCTACAATGAGCAGTTCTTC
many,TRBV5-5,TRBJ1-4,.,CASSLERQGTNEKLFF,TGTGCCAGCAGCTTGGAACGCCAGGGTACTAATGAAAAACTGTTTTTT
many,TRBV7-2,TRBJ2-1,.,CASSLFGSGLTYNEQFF,TGTGCCAGCAGCTTATTTGGCTCAGGACTAACTTACAATGAGCAGTTCTTC
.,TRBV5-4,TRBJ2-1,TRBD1,CASSSDRRNEQFF,TGTGCCAGCAGCTCGGACAGGCGCAATGAGCAGTTCTTC
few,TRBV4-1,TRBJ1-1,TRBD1,CASSHSGQGDTEAFF,TGCGCCAGCAGCCATTCAGGACAGGGAGATACTGAAGCTTTCTTT
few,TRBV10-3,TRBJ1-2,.,CAISGFSRGPYGYTF,TGTGCCATCTCGGGGTTCAGCCGGGGCCCCTATGGCTACACCTTC
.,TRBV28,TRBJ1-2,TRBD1,CASSPLTGGSYGYTF,TGTGCCAGCAGTCCTCTAACAGGGGGTAGCTATGGCTACACCTTC
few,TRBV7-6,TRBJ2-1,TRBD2,CASSLRELGLAGDVNEQFF,TGTGCCAGCAGCTTAAGGGAATTGGGACTAGCGGGAGATGTCAATGAGCAGTTCTTC
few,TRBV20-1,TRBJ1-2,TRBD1,CSATRQGALYGYTF,TGCAGTGCGACCCGACAGGGGGCTCTCTATGGCTACACCTTC
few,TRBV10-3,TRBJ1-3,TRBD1,CAISPDRGNTIYF,TGTGCCATCAGCCCGGACAGGGGAAACACCATATATTTT
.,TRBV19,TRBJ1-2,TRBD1,CASSPRQGPHGYTF,TGTGCCAGTAGTCCGCGACAGGGGCCTCATGGCTACACCTTC
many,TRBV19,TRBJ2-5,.,CASSRAIKETQYF,TGTGCCAGTAGTCGGGCGATTAAAGAGACCCAGTACTTC
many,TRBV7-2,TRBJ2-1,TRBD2,CASSPPGLAGDEQFF,TGTGCCAGCAGCCCTCCGGGACTAGCGGGGGATGAGCAGTTCTTC
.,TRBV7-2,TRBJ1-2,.,CASTPFGFYGYTF,TGTGCCAGCACCCCTTTTGGGTTCTATGGCTACACCTTC
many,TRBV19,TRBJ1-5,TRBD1,CASSLGQGSDQPQHF,TGTGCCAGTAGTTTGGGACAGGGGTCCGATCAGCCCCAGCATTTT
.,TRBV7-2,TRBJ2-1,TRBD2,CASSFSGRANEQFF,TGTGCCAGCAGCTTTAGCGGGAGGGCAAATGAGCAGTTCTTC
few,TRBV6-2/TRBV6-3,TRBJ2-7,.,CASSYPSSASYEQYF,TGTGCCAGCAGTTACCCCTCTAGCGCATCCTACGAGCAGTACTTC
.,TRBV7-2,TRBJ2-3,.,CASSRFTDTQYF,TGTGCCAGCAGCCGCTTTACAGATACGCAGTATTTT
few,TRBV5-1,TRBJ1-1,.,CASSLGSAEAFF,TGCGCCAGCAGCTTGGGCAGCGCGGAGGCTTTCTTT
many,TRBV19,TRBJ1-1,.,CASSDQGGMNTEAFF,TGTGCCAGTAGTGACCAAGGGGGGATGAACACTGAAGCTTTCTTT
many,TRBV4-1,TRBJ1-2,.,CASSQGGPSFYGYTF,TGCGCCAGCAGCCAAGGGGGACCCTCGTTCTATGGCTACACCTTC
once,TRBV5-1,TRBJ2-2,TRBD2,CASSFSSGSGELFF,TGCGCCAGCAGCTTCTCTAGCGGGAGCGGGGAGCTGTTTTTT
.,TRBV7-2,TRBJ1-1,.,CASSFFKGTAGNTEAFF,TGTGCCAGCAGCTTTTTTAAGGGGACCGCCGGGAACACTGAAGCTTTCTTT
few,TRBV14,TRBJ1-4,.,CASSQALPGGKLFF,TGTGCCAGCAGCCAAGCGTTGCCTGGTGGAAAACTGTTTTTT
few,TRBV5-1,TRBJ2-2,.,CASSYEPGGSNTGELFF,TGCGCCAGCAGCTACGAACCGGGGGGCTCGAACACCGGGGAGCTGTTTTTT
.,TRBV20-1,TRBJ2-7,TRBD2,CSATLAGEDEQYF,TGCAGTGCTACACTAGCGGGTGAGGACGAGCAGTACTTC
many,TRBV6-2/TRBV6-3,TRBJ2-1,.,CASGKDSNEQFF,TGTGCCAGCGGGAAAGACAGCAATGAGCAGTTCTTC
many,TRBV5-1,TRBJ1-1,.,CASSLDSDTEAFF,TGCGCCAGCAGCTTGGACTCGGACACTGAAGCTTTCTTT
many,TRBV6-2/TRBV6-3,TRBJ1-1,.,CASSAGHLNTEAFF,TGTGCCAGCAGTGCGGGACACTTGAACACTGAAGCTTTCTTT
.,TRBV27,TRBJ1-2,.,CASSLSGQLYGYTF,TGTGCCAGCAGTTTATCGGGGCAGCTCTATGGCTACACCTTC
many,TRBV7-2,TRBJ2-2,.,CASSQDRSTGELFF,TGTGCCAGCAGCCAGGACCGAAGCACCGGGGAGCTGTTTTTT
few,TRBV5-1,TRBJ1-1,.,CASSLLLGGGRGTEAFF,TGCGCCAGCAGCTTGCTCCTTGGGGGCGGGAGGGGGACTGAAGCTTTCTTT
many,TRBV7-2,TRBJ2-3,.,CASSPTGRTDTQYF,TGTGCCAGCAGCCCCACAGGACGCACAGATACGCAGTATTTT
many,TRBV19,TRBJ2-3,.,CASSIPTDTQYF,TGTGCCAGTAGTATACCCACAGATACGCAGTATTTT
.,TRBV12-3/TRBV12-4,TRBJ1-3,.,CASSHRVGDTIYF,TGTGCCAGCAGTCACCGGGTGGGGGACACCATATATTTT
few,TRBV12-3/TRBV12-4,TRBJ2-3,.,CASNKASSTDTQYF,TGTGCCAGCAACAAAGCCTCTAGCACAGATACGCAGTATTTT
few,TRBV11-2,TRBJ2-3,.,CASSLTPVTDTQYF,TGTGCCAGCAGCTTAACCCCGGTCACAGATACGCAGTATTTT
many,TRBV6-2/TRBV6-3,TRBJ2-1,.,CASSYYPGLTYNEQFF,TGTGCCAGCAGTTACTATCCAGGGCTCACCTACAATGAGCAGTTCTTC
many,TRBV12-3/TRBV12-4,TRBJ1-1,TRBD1,CASSQQGENTEAFF,TGTGCCAGCAGCCAACAGGGGGAGAACACTGAAGCTTTCTTT
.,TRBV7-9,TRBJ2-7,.,CASSARDTSSYEQYF,TGTGCCAGCAGCGCCCGGGACACGAGCTCCTACGAGCAGTACTTC
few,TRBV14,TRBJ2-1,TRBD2,CASSQTSGSTYQFF,TGTGCCAGCAGCCAGACTAGCGGGTCGACATACCAGTTCTTC
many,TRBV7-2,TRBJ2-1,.,CASSLAGVAYNEQFF,TGTGCCAGCAGCTTAGCCGGGGTTGCCTACAATGAGCAGTTCTTC
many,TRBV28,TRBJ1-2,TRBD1,CASTLLDRGYGYTF,TGTGCCAGCACCCTACTGGACAGGGGCTATGGCTACACCTTC
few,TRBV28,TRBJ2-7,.,CASVGAASYEQYF,TGTGCCAGCGTCGGAGCAGCTTCCTACGAGCAGTACTTC
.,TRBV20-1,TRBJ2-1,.,CSASFADTAYNEQFF,TGCAGTGCTAGTTTTGCGGATACTGCCTACAATGAGCAGTTCTTC
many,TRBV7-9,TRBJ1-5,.,CASSPFRGGNQPQHF,TGTGCCAGCAGCCCATTCCGGGGTGGCAATCAGCCCCAGCATTTT
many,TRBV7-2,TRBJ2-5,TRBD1,CASSSRMGTGGQETQYF,TGTGCCAGCAGCTCCAGGATGGGGACAGGGGGGCAAGAGACCCAGTACTTC
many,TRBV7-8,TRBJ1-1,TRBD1,CASSLADRGGYTEAFF,TGTGCCAGCAGCTTAGCGGACAGGGGAGGTTACACTGAAGCTTTCTTT
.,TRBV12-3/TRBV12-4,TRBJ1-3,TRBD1,CASSLGQAGNTIYF,TGTGCCAGCAGTCTGGGACAGGCTGGAAACACCATATATTTT
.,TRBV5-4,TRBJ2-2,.,CASSPGQFRGGELFF,TGTGCCAGCAGCCCTGGACAATTTCGGGGCGGGGAGCTGTTTTTT
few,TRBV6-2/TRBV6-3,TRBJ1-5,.,CASRSLSRRGHNQPQHF,TGTGCCAGCAGGTCTTTATCCCGTCGGGGACACAATCAGCCCCAGCATTTT
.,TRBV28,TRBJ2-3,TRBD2,CASSFKAGGSTDTQYF,TGTGCCAGCAGTTTTAAAGCGGGAGGTAGCACAGATACGCAGTATTTT
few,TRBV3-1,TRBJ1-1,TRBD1,CASSPYRGRAEAFF,TGTGCCAGCAGCCCATACAGGGGGCGAGCTGAAGCTTTCTTT